A single sample gave rise to the 14 T cell receptor beta chains below, sequenced in a study of T cell responses to AZD1222 COVID-19 vaccine. Generated by immunoSEQ multiplex PCR, the TCRdb table keeps only in-frame clones and is missing some. The table includes some 100,000 clones, roughly 87% detected once. The sample here was peripheral blood, taken on day 0 of MenACWY control vaccination. Receptors originate from an adult in good health.

This chain uses TRBV4-1 with TRBJ2-7; 11 bases agree with TRBD2. The CDR3 totals 16 residues. V was pared by 2 bases and J by 0 bases, with 3 bases of the junction left unmatched. CDR1 and CDR2 from the germline V gene are MGHRA and YSYEKL. The chain's CDR3 is CASSQLGLAGSYEQYF. CDR3 in DNA: TGCGCCAGCAGCCAACTAGGACTAGCGGGCTCCTACGAGCAGTACTTC.

This chain's CDR3 is CASSFGQGRGTQYF. Written as DNA, the CDR3 is TGTGCCAGCAGTTTTGGCCAGGGTCGTGGTACGCAGTATTTT. The chain joins TRBV28 to TRBJ2-3; the D gene is possibly TRBD1 (5 bases). Trimming removed 3 bases at V and 8 bases at J, with 15 bases between. The CDR3 has 14 residues. The germline CDR1 and CDR2 sequences are MDHEN and SYDVKM.

This clone has a single count. This sequence joins TRBV5-1 and TRBJ1-4; 8 bases are shared with TRBD1. The ends lost 4 bases at V and 7 bases at J; junction bases unmatched: 18. This CDR3 has 18 residues. Germline values: CDR1 SGHRS, CDR2 YFSETQ. The CDR3 spells CASSKTRGRVETGEKLFF. In DNA, the CDR3 is TGCGCCAGCAGCAAAACCAGGGGGCGTGTGGAAACGGGTGAAAAACTGTTTTTT.

The rearrangement uses TRBV28 and TRBJ1-2; no clear D gene. V was pared by 2 bases and J by 1 base, with 2 bases between. The CDR3 is 12 amino acids. The germline V gene has CDR1 MDHEN and CDR2 SYDVKM. CDR3 region: CASSLSNYGYTF. The CDR3 nucleotides are TGTGCCAGCAGTTTAAGTAACTATGGCTACACCTTC.

The V and J genes are TRBV7-2 and TRBJ2-2; no clear D gene. V dropped 1 base and J dropped 6 bases, with 12 bases sitting between them. The germline gives CDR1 SGHTA, CDR2 FQGNSA. This CDR3 has 15 amino acids. For the CDR3, the DNA is TGTGCCAGCAGCTTAGGTTCTAGTCGGGCCGGGGAGCTGTTTTTT. Translated, it gives CASSLGSSRAGELFF.

The J gene is TRBJ1-2, the V gene TRBV19; D remains ambiguous. V lost 7 bases to trimming and J lost 1 base, with 22 bases between them. The CDR3 has 17 residues. CDR1 is LNHDA, CDR2 SQIVND, per germline (reference sequence). CDR3 region: CASNNGGADSFNYGYTF. DNA of the CDR3: TGTGCCAGTAACAATGGCGGCGCCGATTCTTTTAACTATGGCTACACCTTC.

The chain employs TRBV7-6 and TRBJ1-2, with 10 bases fitting TRBD1. The CDR3 extends over 15 amino acids. V trimming: 5 bases; J trimming: 6 bases; junction bases outside the gene matches: 9. The germline CDR1 and CDR2 sequences are SGHVS and FNYEAQ. The CDR3 DNA reads TGTGCCAGCAGCCCGAGACAGGGGGCAATGGATGGCTACACCTTC. Amino acids: CASSPRQGAMDGYTF.

V usage is TRBV7-2 and J usage is TRBJ1-5; D perhaps matches TRBD1 (6 bases). The germline V and J ends were trimmed by 5 bases and 7 bases, with 12 bases remaining between them. The CDR3 covers 13 residues. CDR1 and CDR2 from the germline V gene are SGHTA and FQGNSA. CDR3 residues: CASSPEGGQPQHF. Here the CDR3 DNA reads TGTGCCAGCAGCCCCGAGGGGGGGCAGCCCCAGCATTTT.

V gene TRBV4-2 combines with J gene TRBJ2-7; 9 positions agree with TRBD2. J gave up 4 bases and V 4 bases, and 14 bases lay outside the gene matches. Per the germline V gene, CDR1 is LGHNA and CDR2 is YNFKEQ. This CDR3 comprises 17 residues. DNA for the CDR3: TGTGCCAGCAGCCCCATCCTAGCGGGAACAGCCCGTTACGAGCAGTACTTC. It yields the protein CASSPILAGTARYEQYF.

The chain uses TRBV3-1 (or the pseudogene TRBV3-2) and TRBJ2-1, with a tentative D call TRBD2 (5 bases). Deletions cut 1 base from V and 6 bases from J, with 13 bases between. CDR3 length: 15 residues. Germline values: CDR1 LGHDT, CDR2 YNNKEL (reference sequence). CDR3 sequence: CASSQGRLGSNEQFF. CDR3 DNA sequence: TGTGCCAGCAGCCAAGGACGTCTAGGGAGCAATGAGCAGTTCTTC.

The chain has TRBV7-2 and TRBJ1-1; D is undetermined. Germline CDR1 is SGHTA and CDR2 is FQGNSA. V was cut by 1 base and J by 0 bases, with 6 bases left in between. The CDR3 runs to 14 residues. The CDR3 region is CASSLGHLNTEAFF. The CDR3 DNA follows: TGTGCCAGCAGCTTAGGCCACCTGAACACTGAAGCTTTCTTT.

This clone is a singleton in its sample. This CDR3 is CASRTLRNTEAFF. CDR3 in DNA: TGTGCCAGCAGGACCCTGAGGAACACTGAAGCTTTCTTT. The chain couples TRBV28 to TRBJ1-1; D is ambiguous. This CDR3 comprises 13 residues. Germline lookup yields CDR1 MDHEN and CDR2 SYDVKM. Trimming pared 6 bases from V and 1 base from J, leaving 9 bases between.

This clone showed up just a few times. The chain uses TRBV4-3 and TRBJ1-2; TRBD1 agrees at 8 bases. V shed 4 bases, J shed 8 bases, and the junction held 3 bases outside the gene matches. The V gene's germline CDR1 is LGHNA and CDR2 YSLEER. This CDR3 comprises 12 residues. CDR3 region: CASSPRTGGYTF. The CDR3 nucleotides read TGCGCCAGCAGCCCAAGGACAGGGGGCTACACCTTC.

The V and J genes are TRBV10-2 and TRBJ2-7, with 7 bases lining up with TRBD1. Germline V CDR1 and CDR2: WSHSY, SAAADI. This CDR3 has 13 residues. Trimming removed 8 bases from V and 3 bases from J; junction bases left unmatched: 7. The CDR3 loop reads CASQPGQHYEQYF. Here the CDR3 DNA reads TGCGCCAGCCAACCGGGACAGCACTACGAGCAGTACTTC.